The next 31 T cell receptor beta chains were all read from a single sample in a study of CD8 T cells in Susac syndrome. It was with random hexamers that about 0.45 to 1 ug RNA was reverse transcribed. TCRdb reprocessed the immunoSEQ multiplex PCR reads via MiXCR and lists one record per CDR3 protein. The data contain tens of thousands of distinct CDR3 sequences, just over 90% of them seen just once; the ten biggest clones take up about 0.21%. Sequencing was carried out using CD8+ T cells from PBMCs. These receptors were collected from a human donor in good health.

This clonotype occurred once. An end of the junction differs from the germline gene, which may be a read error. This sequence joins TRBV5-6 and TRBJ2-5; D is possibly TRBD2 (6 bases). Germline V gene data show CDR1 as SGHDT and CDR2 as YYEEEE. This CDR3 is built from 13 residues. CDR3 protein: CASTLGGQETQYF. The DNA of the CDR3 is TGTGCCAGCACCTTGGGGGGCCAAGAGACCCAGTACTTC.

V usage is TRBV7-9 and J usage is TRBJ1-6; D is possibly TRBD1 (5 bases). CDR3 size: 17 residues. The germline V and J ends were trimmed by 6 bases and 2 bases, with 17 bases remaining between them. Germline assignment: CDR1 SEHNR and CDR2 FQNEAQ (reference sequence). The CDR3 reads CASSRSIGGAYNSPLHF. The CDR3 DNA sequence: TGTGCCAGCAGTCGCTCCATCGGAGGGGCCTATAATTCACCCCTCCACTTT.

Notes on this clonotype: Relative to the germline gene, one junction end is altered; a read error may explain this. V usage is TRBV27 and J usage is TRBJ2-3; 12 positions agree with TRBD2. CDR1 is MNHEY, CDR2 SMNVEV, per germline (reference sequence). CDR3 length: 13 residues. CDR3 sequence: CASSLASGGAKDF. In DNA, the CDR3 is TGTGCCAGCAGTTTGGCTAGCGGGGGGGCGAAAGATTTT.

The gene calls are TRBV5-1 and TRBJ2-1; TRBD2 matches 8 bases. This CDR3 has 15 residues. Germline-derived CDR1 and CDR2 are SGHRS and YFSETQ. V dropped 4 bases and J dropped 7; count of bases not matched to a gene: 10. In DNA, the CDR3 is TGCGCCAGCAGCCCTGAGGCGGGGGGCTTGAATGAGCAGTTCTTC. Amino acid sequence: CASSPEAGGLNEQFF.

The chain uses TRBV5-1 and TRBJ2-1, with D hard to call. CDR3 length equals 14 residues. The ends were cut back, 3 bases at V and 3 bases at J, with 10 bases in the middle. Germline V gives CDR1 SGHRS, CDR2 YFSETQ. CDR3 sequence reads: CASSYWSVYNEQFF. The CDR3 DNA reads TGCGCCAGCAGCTACTGGAGCGTCTACAATGAGCAGTTCTTC. Filled out from reference TRBV5-1 and TRBJ2-1, the complete variable domain reads KAGVTQTPRYLIKTRGQQVTLSCSPISGHRSVSWYQQTPGQGLQFLFEYFSETQRNKGNFPGRFSGRQFSNSRSEMNVSTLELGDSALYLCASSYWSVYNEQFFGPGTRLTVL.

The V call is TRBV7-9, the J call TRBJ1-2; D gene ambiguous. CDR3 length: 18 amino acids. Germline V lookup: CDR1 SEHNR, CDR2 FQNEAQ (reference sequence). The V end was cut by 6 bases, the J end by 5 bases, with 28 bases between. CDR3 protein: CASSSHLLARLPLYGYTF. The CDR3 DNA reads as TGTGCCAGCAGTTCGCACTTGTTGGCCCGTCTCCCCCTTTATGGCTACACCTTC.

This chain connects TRBV10-3 to TRBJ1-1, with a weak D call TRBD1 (6 bases). CDR3 length equals 18 residues. Germline V gene lookup returns CDR1 ENHRY and CDR2 SYGVKD. Trimming removed 0 bases from V and 2 bases from J, with 19 bases in between. The CDR3 sequence: CAISESLVGGRSNTEAFF. DNA of the CDR3: TGTGCCATCAGTGAGTCATTGGTCGGGGGCAGGAGTAACACTGAAGCTTTCTTT.

The chain employs TRBV7-9 and TRBJ2-5; D not certain. With 5 bases removed from V and 5 bases from J, the gap between germline ends came to 12 bases. The CDR3 consists of 13 residues. Germline V gene sequence: CDR1 SEHNR, CDR2 FQNEAQ (reference sequence). In DNA, the CDR3 is TGTGCCAGCAGCGCGGCACTAAGGGAGACCCAGTACTTC. It yields the protein CASSAALRETQYF.

V is TRBV12-3 or TRBV12-4 and J is TRBJ1-2, with TRBD1 matching over 10 bases. V lost 8 bases, J lost 3 bases, and 12 bases stayed unmatched. This CDR3 contains 16 residues. The CDR3 region has the DNA TGTGCCAGCTCCAAGGGGGGACAGGGGTTTGACTATGGCTACACCTTC. Encoded protein: CASSKGGQGFDYGYTF.

The chain carries TRBV5-4 and TRBJ2-3; 9 nucleotides match TRBD1. This CDR3 has 13 amino acids. Germline CDR1 reads SGHNT; CDR2 reads YYREEE (reference sequence). V lost 6 bases to trimming and J lost 3 bases; unmatched junction nucleotides: 2. CDR3 residues: CASTGTGTDTQYF. CDR3 nucleotides: TGTGCCAGCACCGGGACAGGGACAGATACGCAGTATTTT.

The chain has TRBV7-9 and TRBJ1-5; D is ambiguous. Germline assignment: CDR1 SEHNR and CDR2 FQNEAQ (reference sequence). Trimming took off 4 bases at V and 3 bases at J, with 13 bases between the two ends. The CDR3 runs to 15 residues. For the CDR3, the DNA is TGTGCCAGCAGCTCCTCCTGGGCCGTCAATCAGCCCCAGCATTTT. Residues: CASSSSWAVNQPQHF.

The rearrangement links TRBV5-1 to TRBJ2-3; 8 bases are a match to TRBD2. With 0 bases clipped from V and 0 bases from J, the junction kept 3 bases outside the gene matches. The CDR3 totals 16 residues. In germline, CDR1 is SGHRS, CDR2 YFSETQ. CDR3 nucleotides: TGCGCCAGCAGCTTGGGGACTAGCCCAAGCACAGATACGCAGTATTTT. Its translation is CASSLGTSPSTDTQYF.

This clonotype was seen a handful of times. This chain connects TRBV4-3 to TRBJ2-7; D gene ambiguous. V dropped 0 bases and J dropped 5 bases, with 11 bases sitting between them. Germline loops: CDR1 LGHNA, CDR2 YSLEER. The CDR3 is made up of 14 amino acids. As DNA, the CDR3 is TGCGCCAGCAGCCAAGATCTGGGGAATGACGAGCAGTACTTC. Its protein product is CASSQDLGNDEQYF.

A single count supports this clonotype. This rearrangement joins TRBV12-3 or TRBV12-4 to TRBJ1-5; 8 nucleotides align to TRBD1. This CDR3 comprises 15 residues. J was trimmed by 3 bases and V by 5 bases; bases with no gene match: 6. Here the CDR3 DNA reads TGTGCCAGCAGTCGGGGACAGGAGAACAATCAGCCCCAGCATTTT. This encodes CASSRGQENNQPQHF.

The chain couples TRBV28 to TRBJ1-3; D is ambiguous. Germline V gene sequence: CDR1 MDHEN, CDR2 SYDVKM. CDR3 length: 16 residues. Trimming took 0 bases from V and 0 from J, leaving 9 bases between them. The CDR3 DNA reads TGTGCCAGCAGTTTATGGGCCGGAGGCTCTGGAAACACCATATATTTT. It yields the protein CASSLWAGGSGNTIYF. Looking up the rest from reference TRBV28 and TRBJ1-3 gives the full variable domain: DVKVTQSSRYLVKRTGEKVFLECVQDMDHENMFWYRQDPGLGLRLIYFSYDVKMKEKGDIPEGYSVSREKKERFSLILESASTNQTSMYLCASSLWAGGSGNTIYFGEGSWLTVV.

This sequence joins TRBV20-1 and TRBJ2-5; D gene ambiguous. Germline lookup yields CDR1 DFQATT and CDR2 SNEGSKA (reference sequence). V was clipped by 7 bases and J by 2 bases, with 14 bases between them. The CDR3 runs to 13 residues. The CDR3 nucleotides are TGCAGTGTACAGCAGGCTGATCAAGAGACCCAGTACTTC. Its translation: CSVQQADQETQYF.

The V call is TRBV10-3, the J call TRBJ2-5; the D gene is possibly TRBD2 (6 bases). Germline CDR1 and CDR2: ENHRY and SYGVKD. Deletions cut 8 bases from V and 7 bases from J, with 17 bases between. The CDR3 is 13 amino acids. CDR3 nucleotides: TGTGCCATCTGTCCGGACTACGAGGCGACCCAGTACTTC. Translated: CAICPDYEATQYF.

The sample holds one count of this clonotype. CDR3 coding DNA: TGTGCCAGCAGCTTTTTACCCGGGGAGCTGTTTTTT. Translation: CASSFLPGELFF. V usage is TRBV7-9 and J usage is TRBJ2-2; the D is unclear. The V gene lost 3 bases and the J gene lost 6 bases, with 5 bases spanning the gap. CDR3 length: 12 residues. The germline V gene encodes CDR1 SEHNR and CDR2 FQNEAQ (reference sequence).

This clonotype is a singleton in its sample. The rearrangement links TRBV6-4 to TRBJ2-1; the match to TRBD1 covers 9 bases. Germline-derived CDR1 and CDR2 are MRHNA and SNTAGT. The CDR3 extends over 15 amino acids. V gave up 4 bases and J gave up 3 bases; unmatched junction bases: 4. The CDR3 loop is CASSARQGDYNEQFF. The CDR3 region has the DNA TGTGCCAGCAGTGCGAGACAGGGGGACTACAATGAGCAGTTCTTC.

The chain uses TRBV12-3 or TRBV12-4 and TRBJ2-1; TRBD2 aligns across 9 bases. This CDR3 is built from 19 residues. V lost 2 bases, J lost 2 bases, and 13 bases stayed unmatched. CDR3 loop: CASSLIWRGGLRPYNEQFF. Written as DNA, the CDR3 is TGTGCCAGCAGTTTAATCTGGCGGGGGGGCCTGCGGCCCTACAATGAGCAGTTCTTC.

The chain links TRBV4-2 to TRBJ2-7; 8 bases are shared with TRBD1. The V and J ends lost 2 bases and 7 bases, in that order; junction bases with no gene match: 10. Germline lookup yields CDR1 LGHNA and CDR2 YNFKEQ. The CDR3 loop spans 15 amino acids. In DNA form, the CDR3 reads TGTGCCAGCAGCCAAAGGGAACAGGGGGTGGGGGAGCAGTACTTC. It specifies CASSQREQGVGEQYF.

The chain joins TRBV5-4 to TRBJ2-7; D might be TRBD1 or TRBD2, each matching 5 bases. CDR1 and CDR2 (germline): SGHNT, YYREEE (reference sequence). The CDR3 is 17 amino acids. Trimming removed 0 bases at V and 2 bases at J, with 18 bases between. Here the CDR3 reads CASSLVGWGTQAYEQYF. CDR3 coding DNA: TGTGCCAGCAGCTTGGTAGGGTGGGGGACCCAAGCCTACGAGCAGTACTTC.

The chain couples TRBV29-1 to TRBJ2-5; TRBD1 is a possible D gene (6 bases). The V gene's germline CDR1 is SQVTM and CDR2 ANQGSEA. CDR3 length: 14 amino acids. V lost 7 bases to trimming and J lost 5 bases, with 20 bases between them. CDR3 bases: TGCAGCGCCTGGGACATCAAGGGCGTGGAGACCCAGTACTTC. This sequence encodes CSAWDIKGVETQYF.

The V and J genes are TRBV4-1 and TRBJ1-2; D is uncertain. CDR1 and CDR2 (germline): MGHRA, YSYEKL. The CDR3 spans 22 residues. V was clipped by 4 bases and J by 1 base, with 34 bases between them. CDR3 in DNA: TGCGCCAGCAGCCCCGCACCGGCGGGGTTCTTAGAAGGATGGGAAGATAACTATGGCTACACCTTC. This codes for CASSPAPAGFLEGWEDNYGYTF.

J is TRBJ1-3 and V is TRBV13, with D possibly TRBD1 on 6 matching bases. CDR3 length: 13 amino acids. V was trimmed by 2 bases and J by 10 bases, leaving 12 bases between them. CDR1 is PRHDT and CDR2 is FYEKMQ in the germline V gene (reference sequence). In nucleotides, the CDR3 is TGTGCCAGCAGCTTATCCTTAAGGGGGACCATATATTTT. Amino acid sequence: CASSLSLRGTIYF. The whole variable domain, remainder taken from reference TRBV13 and TRBJ1-3, is AAGVIQSPRHLIKEKRETATLKCYPIPRHDTVYWYQQGPGQDPQFLISFYEKMQSDKGSIPDRFSAQQFSDYHSELNMSSLELGDSALYFCASSLSLRGTIYFGEGSWLTVV.

A few counts support this clonotype. The DNA for the CDR3 is TGCGCCAGCAGCTTGTGGTCGGGACCGTCCTACAATGAGCAGTTCTTC. Translating gives CASSLWSGPSYNEQFF. The chain uses TRBV5-1 and TRBJ2-1; TRBD1 or TRBD2 may be the D gene (5 bases each). The CDR3 has 16 amino acids. V was pared by 1 base and J by 1 base, with 12 bases between. Germline assignment: CDR1 SGHRS and CDR2 YFSETQ.

J is TRBJ1-1 and V is TRBV6-6; TRBD1 is a possible D gene (6 bases). V was cut by 3 bases and J by 4 bases, with 12 bases left in between. The length of the CDR3 is 14 residues. CDR1 and CDR2 from the germline V gene are MNHNY and SVGAGI (reference sequence). CDR3 region: CASSYSSGATEAFF. Here the CDR3 DNA reads TGTGCCAGCAGTTATTCTTCAGGGGCCACTGAAGCTTTCTTT.

The genes are TRBV12-3 or TRBV12-4 and TRBJ1-5; D is perhaps TRBD1 (5 bases). The V end lost 6 bases, the J end lost 6 bases, and 15 bases lay between the germline ends. The CDR3 length is 14 residues. The CDR3 region has the DNA TGTGCCAGCAGCTTATGGGCAGGGCTTCAGCCCCAGCATTTT. Its translation is CASSLWAGLQPQHF.

V gene TRBV25-1 combines with J gene TRBJ1-1, with a weak D call TRBD1 (5 bases). CDR1 and CDR2 from the germline V gene are MGHDK and SYGVNS. The CDR3 runs to 13 residues. V shed 1 base and J shed 10 bases, with 13 bases lying between them. The CDR3 sequence is CASSELAGGLAFF. As DNA, the CDR3 is TGTGCCAGCAGTGAATTAGCCGGGGGGTTAGCTTTCTTT.

This chain uses TRBV27 with TRBJ2-7, with 9 bases fitting TRBD1. Germline V gene data show CDR1 as MNHEY and CDR2 as SMNVEV (reference sequence). CDR3 size: 19 residues. Losses at the gene ends were 5 bases for V and 5 bases for J; bases not matched to a gene: 22. CDR3 in amino acids: CASSPQPALTGGGRNEQYF. The CDR3 nucleotides are TGTGCCAGCAGTCCCCAACCCGCTTTGACAGGGGGGGGTAGGAACGAGCAGTACTTC.

This clonotype appeared once. The rearrangement uses TRBV6-2 or TRBV6-3 and TRBJ2-1; D is ambiguous. Looked up from germline, CDR1 is MNHEY and CDR2 is SVGEGT. The V and J ends lost 7 bases and 8 bases respectively, with 15 bases between them. The CDR3 loop spans 13 amino acids. The CDR3 sequence is CASTAPYRDEQFF. The CDR3, as DNA: TGTGCCAGCACCGCCCCCTATAGGGATGAGCAGTTCTTC.